Each of the 13 T cell receptor beta chains below was sequenced from the same sample in a study of OX40 agonist ivuxolimab in advanced cancers. Sequencing used immunoSEQ multiplex PCR; TCRdb keeps in-frame clones, though not all of them. The sample has 82,000 or so clones, roughly 92% seen once; the top ten hold over 0.6%. Sequencing used CD4+ or CD8+ T cells sorted from blood, obtained in a trial of the OX40 agonist ivuxolimab. The receptors stem from an adult with an advanced solid tumor such as melanoma, head and neck, liver or kidney cancer.

With regard to this clone: The sample carries other DNA sequences with the same CDR3. This sequence joins TRBV10-3 and TRBJ1-1; D gene ambiguous. Trimming stripped 3 bases from V and 1 base from J, with 3 bases between. The germline gives CDR1 ENHRY, CDR2 SYGVKD. The CDR3 loop spans 12 amino acids. The CDR3 here is CAISDGNTEAFF. Here the CDR3 DNA reads TGTGCCATCAGTGATGGGAACACTGAAGCTTTCTTT.

This chain links TRBV2 with TRBJ1-6; 10 nucleotides match TRBD1. CDR1 and CDR2 from the germline V gene are SNHLY and FYNNEI. The CDR3 runs 15 residues. V lost 2 bases and J lost 10; bases outside the gene matches: 5. The CDR3 bases are TGTGCCAGCAGTGAACGACAGGGGGCCTTGTCACCCCTCCACTTT. It is translated as CASSERQGALSPLHF.

This clone was picked up one time. The J gene is TRBJ1-5, the V gene TRBV10-3; the D gene is possibly TRBD1 (6 bases). V shed 2 bases and J shed 5 bases, with 7 bases lying between them. Germline CDR1 and CDR2: ENHRY and SYGVKD. The CDR3 is 13 amino acids. In DNA form, the CDR3 reads TGTGCCATCAGTGAGGCAGGGGATCAGCCCCAGCATTTT. This codes for CAISEAGDQPQHF.

The genes are TRBV6-1 and TRBJ1-5, with D possibly being TRBD1 (6 bases). CDR1 and CDR2 from the germline V gene are MNHNS and SASEGT. This CDR3 has 15 residues. V lost 6 bases and J 3 bases, leaving 15 bases between the germline ends. The CDR3 region is CASSFTGNPNQPQHF. The CDR3 DNA sequence: TGTGCCAGCAGCTTTACAGGGAACCCCAATCAGCCCCAGCATTTT.

The V call is TRBV9, the J call TRBJ2-7, with D possibly being TRBD1 or TRBD2 (5 bases each). The V and J ends lost 2 bases and 5 bases respectively, with 17 bases between them. The CDR3 is made up of 15 amino acids. Germline-derived CDR1 and CDR2 are SGDLS and YYNGEE. This chain's CDR3 is CASSVGPGTPHEQYF. The CDR3 DNA sequence: TGTGCCAGCAGCGTGGGACCCGGAACACCCCACGAGCAGTACTTC.

The chain combines TRBV30 with TRBJ2-1, with D perhaps TRBD2 (5 bases). V was cut by 7 bases and J by 6 bases, with 16 bases left in between. This CDR3 is 13 amino acids long. CDR1 is GTSNPN, CDR2 SVGIG, per germline (reference sequence). DNA of the CDR3: TGTGCCTTGTCTCCGGGGTATGGCAATGAGCAGTTCTTC. The encoded protein is CALSPGYGNEQFF.

The chain links TRBV27 to TRBJ2-3; 16 nucleotides align to TRBD2. Looked up from germline, CDR1 is MNHEY and CDR2 is SMNVEV (reference sequence). Trimming at V came to 2 bases and at J to 4 bases, leaving 9 bases not matched to a gene. The CDR3 has 19 residues. CDR3 nucleotide sequence: TGTGCCAGCAGTTTACTGGGACTAGCGGGGGGGCGATTTCCAGATACGCAGTATTTT. Translating it yields CASSLLGLAGGRFPDTQYF.

The V and J genes are TRBV19 and TRBJ2-2; TRBD1 matches 12 bases. Trimming removed 9 bases from V and 4 bases from J; junction bases left unmatched: 3. CDR3 length equals 14 residues. Looked up from germline, CDR1 is LNHDA and CDR2 is SQIVND (reference sequence). This CDR3 reads CASRDRGPTGELFF. The CDR3 DNA is TGTGCCAGCCGGGACAGGGGGCCCACCGGGGAGCTGTTTTTT.

The gene calls are TRBV11-2 and TRBJ2-2, with D unresolved. The V end was cut by 2 bases, the J end by 7 bases, with 11 bases between. The CDR3 runs 14 residues. Per germline, CDR1 SGHAT and CDR2 FQNNGV. CDR3 residues: CASSLSARVGELFF. In DNA form, the CDR3 reads TGTGCCAGCAGCTTATCGGCGCGTGTCGGGGAGCTGTTTTTT.

This clone occurred a few times. The chain has TRBV5-1 and TRBJ2-3, with TRBD1 identical over 7 bases. V dropped 4 bases and J dropped 0; count of bases not matched to a gene: 5. This CDR3 has 15 residues. Germline V gene data show CDR1 as SGHRS and CDR2 as YFSETQ. The CDR3 sequence is CASSRTGASTDTQYF. In DNA form, the CDR3 reads TGCGCCAGCAGCCGAACAGGGGCTAGCACAGATACGCAGTATTTT.

This clone has more than one count but fewer than ten. The rearrangement links TRBV5-4 to TRBJ2-7, with 8 bases lining up with TRBD2. CDR1 is SGHNT, CDR2 YYREEE, per germline (reference sequence). This CDR3 spans 17 amino acids. V lost 0 bases to trimming and J lost 0 bases; unmatched junction nucleotides: 8. The DNA of the CDR3 is TGTGCCAGCAGCTTGGGAAGTAGTAGCGGGACCTCCTACGAGCAGTACTTC. Protein product: CASSLGSSSGTSYEQYF.

The chain combines TRBV18 with TRBJ2-5; D is undetermined. The length of the CDR3 is 14 residues. CDR1 KGHSH and CDR2 LQKENI come from the germline V gene. The V end lost 4 bases, the J end lost 5 bases, and 14 bases lay between the germline ends. The CDR3 loop reads CASSRDIIGETQYF. The CDR3 DNA reads TGTGCCAGCTCACGCGACATAATTGGGGAGACCCAGTACTTC.

The chain carries TRBV18 and TRBJ2-4; 9 nucleotides match TRBD1. Unmatched junction bases numbered 9, after V lost 6 bases and J lost 9 bases. Germline loops: CDR1 KGHSH, CDR2 LQKENI. The CDR3 spans 14 residues. The CDR3 sequence: CASSGDREDGIQYF. In DNA, the CDR3 is TGTGCCAGCTCCGGGGACAGGGAAGACGGCATTCAGTACTTC.